These 26 T cell receptor beta chains came from one sample sequenced in a study of early T cells in non-severe SARS-CoV-2 infection (dated by TCRdb to the early 2020s). Receptor libraries were prepared by 5' RACE. The sequencer was a NextSeq 500. The public reads were run again by TCRdb, first through fastp at Q25 and then through MiXCR, and only productive beta chains were kept. Every entry covers one CDR3 protein and lists the most common genes and DNA from its rows. The sample table contains fewer than 110,000 distinct CDR3 sequences; only one count was recorded for around 10% of them. In total, the top ten clones hold about 7.6% of the sample. The sample comprised whole blood. These TCRs come from an adult who was a healthcare worker with PCR-confirmed SARS-CoV-2 infection or an uninfected control (not recorded which).

This clonotype was counted at least ten times. This rearrangement joins TRBV11-2 to TRBJ1-3; D unclear. V lost 0 bases to trimming and J lost 4 bases, with 4 bases between them. CDR3 length: 13 residues. From germline, CDR1 is SGHAT and CDR2 FQNNGV. The DNA of the CDR3 is TGTGCCAGCAGCTTAGAGCCCGGAAACACCATATATTTT. Its translation is CASSLEPGNTIYF.

The chain employs TRBV29-1 and TRBJ1-1; D is ambiguous. Trimming shortened V by 4 bases and J by 1 base, and 10 bases separated the two germline ends. Germline V lookup: CDR1 SQVTM, CDR2 ANQGSEA. This CDR3 region has 13 residues. The CDR3 bases are TGCAGCGTTGGGACGGAAGCGAACACTGAAGCTTTCTTT. Its translation is CSVGTEANTEAFF.

This clonotype was observed a handful of times. The chain recombines TRBV5-1 with TRBJ2-1; possible D gene TRBD2, 6 bases. V dropped 0 bases and J dropped 6 bases, with 13 bases sitting between them. Germline V gene data show CDR1 as SGHRS and CDR2 as YFSETQ. This CDR3 contains 15 residues. The CDR3 nucleotides read TGCGCCAGCAGCTTGGAGGCGGGGAGCGTCAATGAGCAGTTCTTC. The encoded protein is CASSLEAGSVNEQFF.

This clonotype was counted ten times or more. The J gene is TRBJ2-1, the V gene TRBV7-3; D uncertain. This CDR3 region has 13 residues. CDR1 is SGHTA and CDR2 is FQGTGA in the germline V gene. Trimming stripped 0 bases from V and 6 bases from J, with 6 bases between. DNA for the CDR3: TGTGCCAGCAGCTTAACAACTGGCAATGAGCAGTTCTTC. Its translation: CASSLTTGNEQFF.

A few counts support this clonotype. The chain combines TRBV27 with TRBJ1-5, with 12 bases matching TRBD1. The germline gives CDR1 MNHEY, CDR2 SMNVEV (reference sequence). This CDR3 region has 15 residues. J gave up 6 bases and V 4 bases, and 4 bases lay outside the gene matches. CDR3 in DNA: TGTGCCAGCAGTTCAGGGACAGGGGGCCGTCAGCCCCAGCATTTT. Protein sequence: CASSSGTGGRQPQHF.

This sequence joins TRBV20-1 and TRBJ2-7; D is ambiguous. The CDR3 contains 13 residues. Trimming pared 3 bases from V and 3 bases from J, leaving 12 bases between. Per germline, CDR1 DFQATT and CDR2 SNEGSKA (reference sequence). In DNA, the CDR3 is TGCAGTGCTAGCGGAAGACATCGCTACGAGCAGTACTTC. Translating it yields CSASGRHRYEQYF.

There are a few counts of this clonotype. This chain joins TRBV5-1 and TRBJ2-1; 8 nucleotides agree with TRBD2. Trimming took 2 bases from V and 8 from J; bases not matched to a gene: 9. The V gene's germline CDR1 is SGHRS and CDR2 YFSETQ. The CDR3 extends over 15 amino acids. The CDR3 sequence: CASSFDGTRDHEQFF. The DNA for the CDR3 is TGCGCCAGCAGCTTTGACGGGACTAGAGACCATGAGCAGTTCTTC.

V is TRBV3-1 and J is TRBJ2-1; TRBD1 matches 7 bases. This CDR3 is 15 amino acids long. V lost 1 base, J lost 2 bases, and 2 bases stayed unmatched. Germline V gene lookup returns CDR1 LGHDT and CDR2 YNNKEL (reference sequence). For the CDR3, the DNA is TGTGCCAGCAGCCAAGTAAGGGGGCCCTACAATGAGCAGTTCTTC. Amino acid sequence: CASSQVRGPYNEQFF.

This clonotype was seen repeatedly, ten times or more. The chain employs TRBV5-1 and TRBJ2-5; D might be TRBD2 (6 bases). Per the germline V gene, CDR1 is SGHRS and CDR2 is YFSETQ. CDR3 size: 14 residues. Trimming left V 4 bases short and J 5 bases short, with 15 bases between. DNA of the CDR3: TGCGCCAGCAGCCAAGGGACTGCGCGCGAGACCCAGTACTTC. It encodes CASSQGTARETQYF.

Many counts were recorded for this clonotype. The chain joins TRBV7-9 to TRBJ2-1, with 7 bases lining up with TRBD1. The germline V gene encodes CDR1 SEHNR and CDR2 FQNEAQ (reference sequence). V gave up 2 bases and J gave up 5 bases; unmatched junction bases: 24. The CDR3 totals 21 residues. Written as DNA, the CDR3 is TGTGCCAGCAGCTTATGGATGCGGCCGATGCCCCGACAGGGCGCACACAATGAGCAGTTCTTC. Its protein is CASSLWMRPMPRQGAHNEQFF.

There are many counts of this clonotype. J is TRBJ2-7 and V is TRBV29-1; 16 bases match TRBD2. This CDR3 contains 15 residues. After removal of 4 bases from V and 4 bases from J, the junction contained 4 bases not matched to a gene. Germline V gene lookup returns CDR1 SQVTM and CDR2 ANQGSEA. CDR3 sequence reads: CSVAPGLAGGYEQYF. The CDR3 coding sequence is TGCAGCGTTGCCCCGGGACTAGCGGGAGGGTACGAGCAGTACTTC.

This clonotype has a handful of counts. The gene calls are TRBV28 and TRBJ1-6, with D perhaps matching TRBD1 (6 bases). In germline, CDR1 is MDHEN, CDR2 SYDVKM. The V and J ends lost 3 bases and 9 bases respectively, with 12 bases between them. The CDR3 length is 14 residues. The CDR3 is CASSLGPGVSPLHF. CDR3 DNA: TGTGCCAGCAGTTTGGGCCCAGGGGTTTCACCCCTCCACTTT. Full variable domain (rest looked up from reference TRBV28 and TRBJ1-6): DVKVTQSSRYLVKRTGEKVFLECVQDMDHENMFWYRQDPGLGLRLIYFSYDVKMKEKGDIPEGYSVSREKKERFSLILESASTNQTSMYLCASSLGPGVSPLHFGNGTRLTVT.

This clonotype occurred many times. The V call is TRBV20-1, the J call TRBJ2-7; 8 positions agree with TRBD1. Germline CDR1 reads DFQATT; CDR2 reads SNEGSKA (reference sequence). V lost 0 bases and J lost 3; bases outside the gene matches: 7. CDR3 length: 15 amino acids. This CDR3 is CSARDLGQDHYEQYF. The CDR3 DNA is TGCAGTGCTAGAGATTTGGGACAGGACCACTACGAGCAGTACTTC.

This clonotype was seen at least ten times. The chain couples TRBV12-5 to TRBJ2-2; no reliable D call. The germline V gene has CDR1 LGHNT and CDR2 FRNRAP. The CDR3 loop spans 12 amino acids. V was pared by 6 bases and J by 7 bases, with 9 bases between. The CDR3 nucleotides are TGTGCTAGTGGCTCATTGGGCGGGGAGCTGTTTTTT. Protein sequence: CASGSLGGELFF. The full variable domain, in which reference TRBV12-5 and TRBJ2-2 provide the parts outside the CDR3, is DARVTQTPRHKVTEMGQEVTMRCQPILGHNTVFWYRQTMMQGLELLAYFRNRAPLDDSGMPKDRFSAEMPDATLATLKIQPSEPRDSAVYFCASGSLGGELFFGEGSRLTVL.

This clonotype was counted only a few times. The chain is built from TRBV10-2 and TRBJ2-7; 12 bases agree with TRBD2. This CDR3 has 16 amino acids. The germline CDR1 and CDR2 sequences are WSHSY and SAAADI. V lost 6 bases, J lost 2 bases, and 8 bases stayed unmatched. The CDR3, as DNA: TGCGCCAGCAGCCGGCTTCTAGCGGGAGGGGCCTACGAGCAGTACTTC. Translating it yields CASSRLLAGGAYEQYF.

This clonotype appeared many times. The chain joins TRBV11-2 to TRBJ2-1, with 7 nucleotides matching TRBD2. The germline CDR1 and CDR2 sequences are SGHAT and FQNNGV. This CDR3 has 17 amino acids. The J segment lost 8 bases and the V segment lost 5 bases, leaving 18 bases of the junction unmatched. The CDR3 sequence is CASSLRTGTTTSHEQFF. CDR3 sequence (DNA): TGTGCCAGCAGCCTTAGAACCGGGACTACCACCTCGCATGAGCAGTTCTTC.

V gene TRBV28 combines with J gene TRBJ1-2; D ambiguous. Germline V gene data show CDR1 as MDHEN and CDR2 as SYDVKM. V lost 6 bases to trimming and J lost 2 bases, with 7 bases between them. The CDR3 is 12 amino acids. The CDR3 DNA follows: TGTGCCAGCAGGGACCAGAACTATGGCTACACCTTC. Translation gives CASRDQNYGYTF.

The sample holds a few counts of this clonotype. The V call is TRBV30, the J call TRBJ2-4; 7 bases line up with TRBD1. Germline-derived CDR1 and CDR2 are GTSNPN and SVGIG (reference sequence). Trimming cost V 3 bases and J 0 bases; bases outside gene matches: 8. The CDR3 is 16 residues long. The CDR3 bases are TGTGCCTGGAGCGCCGGGACAGAACTAGCCAAAAACATTCAGTACTTC. Translating it yields CAWSAGTELAKNIQYF.

Ten or more counts support this clonotype. The V and J genes are TRBV20-1 and TRBJ1-2; D remains unclear. Germline V gene sequence: CDR1 DFQATT, CDR2 SNEGSKA (reference sequence). The CDR3 totals 12 residues. Trimming cost V 3 bases and J 6 bases, with 11 bases left between them. The CDR3 nucleotides are TGCAGTGCTAGCTACCAAGGTGATGGCTACACCTTC. Encoded protein: CSASYQGDGYTF.

This clonotype was observed many times. This chain links TRBV2 with TRBJ1-2; D remains unclear. Trimming took 4 bases from V and 0 from J, leaving 6 bases between them. This CDR3 spans 13 amino acids. Germline-derived CDR1 and CDR2 are SNHLY and FYNNEI. The CDR3 protein is CASSAAANYGYTF. In DNA form, the CDR3 reads TGTGCCAGCAGTGCCGCTGCTAACTATGGCTACACCTTC.

This clonotype was observed many times. V is TRBV20-1 and J is TRBJ2-3; 10 positions agree with TRBD2. The CDR3 loop spans 16 amino acids. The germline gives CDR1 DFQATT, CDR2 SNEGSKA (reference sequence). With V trimmed by 1 base and J by 4 bases, 8 bases remained unmatched. The CDR3 sequence: CSARVRLAGVADTQYF. The CDR3 DNA reads TGCAGTGCTAGAGTAAGGCTAGCGGGAGTCGCAGATACGCAGTATTTT.

This clonotype was counted many times. The J gene is TRBJ2-7, the V gene TRBV20-1, with TRBD2 matching over 7 bases. The CDR3 covers 15 residues. J gave up 0 bases and V 6 bases, and 11 bases lay outside the gene matches. CDR1 is DFQATT and CDR2 is SNEGSKA in the germline V gene (reference sequence). The DNA of the CDR3 is TGCAGTGCGAAGTTGGGAGGGGCCACCTCCTACGAGCAGTACTTC. This translates into CSAKLGGATSYEQYF.

This clonotype was found a few times. DNA for the CDR3: TGTGCCAGCAGTGAATGGACAGGGGAACAAGAGACCCAGTACTTC. Its translation is CASSEWTGEQETQYF. The genes are TRBV6-1 and TRBJ2-5; 9 nucleotides align to TRBD1. V was pared by 2 bases and J by 2 bases, with 3 bases of the junction left unmatched. CDR1 and CDR2 (germline): MNHNS, SASEGT. The CDR3 has 15 residues.

The CDR3 protein is CASSPGVGGKVYEQYF. The CDR3 coding sequence is TGCGCCAGCAGCCCCGGGGTTGGCGGGAAGGTCTACGAGCAGTACTTC. The chain has TRBV4-3 and TRBJ2-7, with D tentatively TRBD2 (6 bases). Trimming removed 4 bases at V and 3 bases at J, with 19 bases between. The CDR3 length is 16 residues. Germline values: CDR1 LGHNA, CDR2 YSLEER.

This clonotype was seen repeatedly, ten times or more. The V gene is TRBV28, the J gene TRBJ2-1, with 9 bases identical to TRBD2. This CDR3 has 19 amino acids. Germline V CDR1 and CDR2: MDHEN, SYDVKM. V gave up 6 bases and J gave up 2 bases; unmatched junction bases: 17. The CDR3, as DNA: TGTGCCAGCAGCCTGCTGAGGCTAGCGGGAACTGGCCCCTACAATGAGCAGTTCTTC. Encoded protein: CASSLLRLAGTGPYNEQFF.

This clonotype came up many times. V gene TRBV10-1 combines with J gene TRBJ1-5; D is ambiguous. The V gene lost 7 bases and the J gene lost 9 bases, with 22 bases spanning the gap. The CDR3 spans 15 residues. Germline CDR1 WNHNN, CDR2 SYGVQD (reference sequence). For the CDR3, the DNA is TGCGCCAGCACCGGCGAGGTCTGCAGCCTGGGGCCCCAGCATTTT. Translation: CASTGEVCSLGPQHF.